This T cell receptor beta chain was obtained from a study of cytomegalovirus exposure and HLA in healthy donors. Findings and caveats of the study: TCR beta chain V- and J-gene trimming was linked, in a later analysis, to a missense variant in DCLRE1C.

There are 16 residues in the CDR3. V dropped 1 base and J dropped 5 bases, with 18 bases sitting between them. The germline V gene encodes CDR1 LNHDA and CDR2 SQIVND (reference sequence). Primers for the PCR totalled 60 Vbeta and 13 Jbeta. Method: immunoSEQ multiplex PCR; TCRdb's copy keeps in-frame clones and lacks some. The data contain approximately 89,000 clones, roughly 85% of them seen just once; the ten biggest clones take up about 7%. Concerning this clone itself: Its antigen remains unidentified.

The clonotype was recovered from a man in his forties in good health and CMV-seropositive. This chain uses TRBV19 with TRBJ2-7; D uncertain. The source material was PBMCs. As DNA, the CDR3 is TGTGCCAGTAGTATAGTCAAGAGTTCTCGGTTCCACGAGCAGTACTTC. Translating gives CASSIVKSSRFHEQYF.